The T cell receptor beta chain under discussion was sequenced for a study of blood T cell repertoires in COVID-19. Study in general: Sites in the United States, Italy and Spain provided acute and convalescent COVID-19 samples. The analysed material was cDNA or gDNA that came from T cells, B-cell-depleted T cells, or PBMCs.

V was shortened by 3 bases and J by 2 bases, with 9 bases between the two germline ends. The CDR3 length is 13 residues. Germline V CDR1 and CDR2: SGHNT, YYREEE (reference sequence). Original processing methods: Amplifying reference gene primers gave estimates of nucleated cell counts. Clones were read by immunoSEQ multiplex PCR, and TCRdb kept only the in-frame ones, dropping some. The V and J calls and clone size were taken over from that table, and D and trimming were inferred from the DNA. This table has about 180,000 clones, about 85% appearing once. The sequencing sample was made of peripheral blood. The chain has TRBV5-4 and TRBJ2-7; maybe TRBD2 (5 bases). The TCR comes from a woman aged 80 or over with acute or convalescent COVID-19. The DNA of the CDR3 is TGTGCCAGCAGCTCGACGGGAACCTACGAGCAGTACTTC. The encoded protein is CASSSTGTYEQYF.